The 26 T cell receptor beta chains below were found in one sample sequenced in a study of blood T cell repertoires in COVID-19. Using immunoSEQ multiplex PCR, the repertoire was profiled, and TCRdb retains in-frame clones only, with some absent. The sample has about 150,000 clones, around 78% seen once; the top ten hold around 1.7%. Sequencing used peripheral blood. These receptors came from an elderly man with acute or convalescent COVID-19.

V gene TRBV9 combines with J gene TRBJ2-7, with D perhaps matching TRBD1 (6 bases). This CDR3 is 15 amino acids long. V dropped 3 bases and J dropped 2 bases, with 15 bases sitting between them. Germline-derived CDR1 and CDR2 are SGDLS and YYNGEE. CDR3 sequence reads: CASSGYGTPPYEQYV. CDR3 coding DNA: TGTGCCAGCAGCGGGTACGGGACACCCCCCTACGAGCAGTACGTC.

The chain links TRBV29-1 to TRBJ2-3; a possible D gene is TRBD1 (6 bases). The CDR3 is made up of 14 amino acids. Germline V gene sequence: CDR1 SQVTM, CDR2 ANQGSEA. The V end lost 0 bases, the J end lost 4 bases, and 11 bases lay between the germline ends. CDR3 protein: CSVEDGQPADTQYF. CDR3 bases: TGCAGCGTTGAAGACGGACAGCCGGCAGATACGCAGTATTTT.

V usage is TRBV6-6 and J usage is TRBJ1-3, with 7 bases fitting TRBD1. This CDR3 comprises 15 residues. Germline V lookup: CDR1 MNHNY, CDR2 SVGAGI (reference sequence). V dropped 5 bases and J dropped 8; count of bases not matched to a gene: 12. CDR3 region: CASSLPADRAYTIYF. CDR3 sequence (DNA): TGTGCCAGCAGTCTTCCCGCCGACAGGGCCTACACCATATATTTT.

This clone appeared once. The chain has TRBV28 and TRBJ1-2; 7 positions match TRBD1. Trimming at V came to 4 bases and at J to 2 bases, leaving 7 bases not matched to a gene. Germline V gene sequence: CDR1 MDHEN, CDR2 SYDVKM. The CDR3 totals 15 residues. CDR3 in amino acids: CASSSESTGNYGYTF. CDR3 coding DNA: TGTGCCAGCAGTTCCGAATCGACAGGGAACTATGGCTACACCTTC.

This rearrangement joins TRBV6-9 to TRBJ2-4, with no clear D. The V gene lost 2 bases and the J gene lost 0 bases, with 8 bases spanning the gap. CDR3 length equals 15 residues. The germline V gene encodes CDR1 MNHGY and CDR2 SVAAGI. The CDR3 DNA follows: TGTGCCAGCAGTTATAACCGACTAGCCAAAAACATTCAGTACTTC. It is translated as CASSYNRLAKNIQYF.

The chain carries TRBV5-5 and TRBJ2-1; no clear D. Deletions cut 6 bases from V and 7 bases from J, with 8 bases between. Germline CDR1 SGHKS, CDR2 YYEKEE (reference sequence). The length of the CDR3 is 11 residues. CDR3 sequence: CASTRQNEQFF. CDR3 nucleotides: TGTGCCAGCACGAGGCAGAATGAGCAGTTCTTC.

CDR3 amino acids: CASSMNRGRGELFF. The CDR3, as DNA: TGTGCCAGTAGTATGAACAGGGGGCGCGGGGAGCTGTTTTTT. This chain uses TRBV19 with TRBJ2-2, with TRBD1 identical over 9 bases. This CDR3 comprises 14 residues. The trim removed 3 bases at V and 7 bases at J, leaving 3 bases unmatched. Germline CDR1 LNHDA, CDR2 SQIVND (reference sequence).

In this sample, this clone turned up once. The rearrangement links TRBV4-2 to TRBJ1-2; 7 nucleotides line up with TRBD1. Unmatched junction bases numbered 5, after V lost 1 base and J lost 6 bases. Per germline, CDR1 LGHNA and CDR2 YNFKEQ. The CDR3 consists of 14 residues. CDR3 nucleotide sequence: TGTGCCAGCAGCCAAGCGGGACAGCTCGATGGCTACACCTTC. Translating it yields CASSQAGQLDGYTF.

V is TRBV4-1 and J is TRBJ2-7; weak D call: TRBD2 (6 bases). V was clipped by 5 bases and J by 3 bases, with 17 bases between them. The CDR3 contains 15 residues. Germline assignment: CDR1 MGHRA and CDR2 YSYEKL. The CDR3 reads CASSSDPGLLYEQYF. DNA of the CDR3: TGCGCCAGCAGCTCAGACCCGGGACTTCTCTACGAGCAGTACTTC.

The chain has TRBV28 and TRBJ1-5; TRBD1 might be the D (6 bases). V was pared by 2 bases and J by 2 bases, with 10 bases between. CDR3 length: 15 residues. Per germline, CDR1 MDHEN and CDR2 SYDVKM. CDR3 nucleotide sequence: TGTGCCAGCAGTTTACCAGGGGAAGGCAATCAGCCCCAGCATTTT. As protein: CASSLPGEGNQPQHF.

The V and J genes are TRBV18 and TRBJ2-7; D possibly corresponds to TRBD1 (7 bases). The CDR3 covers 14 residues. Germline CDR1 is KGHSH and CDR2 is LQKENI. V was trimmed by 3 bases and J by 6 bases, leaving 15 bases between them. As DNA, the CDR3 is TGTGCCAGCTCACCGGAGGGAAACAGGGGCGAGCAGTACTTC. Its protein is CASSPEGNRGEQYF.

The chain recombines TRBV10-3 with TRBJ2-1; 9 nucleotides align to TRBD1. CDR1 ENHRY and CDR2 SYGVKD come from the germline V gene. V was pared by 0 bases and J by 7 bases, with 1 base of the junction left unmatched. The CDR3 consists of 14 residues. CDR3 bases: TGTGCCATCAGTGAGTCACAGGGGGCGAATGAGCAGTTCTTC. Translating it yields CAISESQGANEQFF.

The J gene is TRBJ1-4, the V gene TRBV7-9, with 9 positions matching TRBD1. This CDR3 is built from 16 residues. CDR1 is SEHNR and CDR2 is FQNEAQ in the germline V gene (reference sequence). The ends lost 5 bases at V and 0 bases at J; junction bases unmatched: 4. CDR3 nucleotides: TGTGCCAGCAGCCCGGACAGGGGCACAACTAATGAAAAACTGTTTTTT. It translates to CASSPDRGTTNEKLFF.

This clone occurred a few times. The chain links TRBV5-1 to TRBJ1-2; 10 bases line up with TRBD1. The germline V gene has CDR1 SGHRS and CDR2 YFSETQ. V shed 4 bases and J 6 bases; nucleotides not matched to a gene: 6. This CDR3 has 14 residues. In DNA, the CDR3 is TGCGCCAGCAGCCCACTGACAGGGGGCAATGGCTACACCTTC. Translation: CASSPLTGGNGYTF.

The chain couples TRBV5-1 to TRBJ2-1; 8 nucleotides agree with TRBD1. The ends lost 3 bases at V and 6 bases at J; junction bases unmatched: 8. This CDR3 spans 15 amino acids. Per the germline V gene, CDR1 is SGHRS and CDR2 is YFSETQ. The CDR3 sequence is CASSSSGTGFNEQFF. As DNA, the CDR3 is TGCGCCAGCAGCTCATCCGGGACAGGTTTCAATGAGCAGTTCTTC.

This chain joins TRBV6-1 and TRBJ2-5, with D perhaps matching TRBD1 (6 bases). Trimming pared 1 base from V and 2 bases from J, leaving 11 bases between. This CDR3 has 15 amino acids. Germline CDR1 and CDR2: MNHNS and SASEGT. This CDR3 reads CASSEVGAGQETQYF. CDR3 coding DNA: TGTGCCAGCAGTGAAGTGGGGGCCGGTCAAGAGACCCAGTACTTC.

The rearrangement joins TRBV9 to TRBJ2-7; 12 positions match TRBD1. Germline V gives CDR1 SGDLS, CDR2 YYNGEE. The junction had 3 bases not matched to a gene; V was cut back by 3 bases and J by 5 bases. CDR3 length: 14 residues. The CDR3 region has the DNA TGTGCCAGCAGCGGGGGACAGGGGGCCCACGAGCAGTACTTC. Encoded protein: CASSGGQGAHEQYF.

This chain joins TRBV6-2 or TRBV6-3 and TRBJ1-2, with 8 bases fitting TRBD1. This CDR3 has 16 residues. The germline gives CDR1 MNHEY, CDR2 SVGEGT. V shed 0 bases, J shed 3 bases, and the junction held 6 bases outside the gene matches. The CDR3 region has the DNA TGTGCCAGCAGTTACTCCGGGCAGGGGGCTTACTATGGCTACACCTTC. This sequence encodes CASSYSGQGAYYGYTF.

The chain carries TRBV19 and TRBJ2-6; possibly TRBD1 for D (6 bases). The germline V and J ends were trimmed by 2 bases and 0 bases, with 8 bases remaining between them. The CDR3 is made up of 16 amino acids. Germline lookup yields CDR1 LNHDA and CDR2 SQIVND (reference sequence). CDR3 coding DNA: TGTGCCAGTAGTATACGGGACAACTCTGGGGCCAACGTCCTGACTTTC. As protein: CASSIRDNSGANVLTF.

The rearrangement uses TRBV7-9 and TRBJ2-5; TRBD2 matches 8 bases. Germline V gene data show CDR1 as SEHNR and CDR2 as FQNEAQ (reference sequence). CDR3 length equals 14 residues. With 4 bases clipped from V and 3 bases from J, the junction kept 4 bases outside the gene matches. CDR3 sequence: CASSSQAGEETQYF. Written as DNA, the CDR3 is TGTGCCAGCAGCTCGCAAGCGGGGGAAGAGACCCAGTACTTC.

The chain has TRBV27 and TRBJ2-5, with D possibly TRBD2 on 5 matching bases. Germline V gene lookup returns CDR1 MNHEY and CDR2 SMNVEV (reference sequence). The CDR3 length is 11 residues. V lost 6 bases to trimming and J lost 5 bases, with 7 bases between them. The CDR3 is CASSRGETQYF. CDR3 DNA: TGTGCCAGCAGCCGAGGGGAGACCCAGTACTTC.

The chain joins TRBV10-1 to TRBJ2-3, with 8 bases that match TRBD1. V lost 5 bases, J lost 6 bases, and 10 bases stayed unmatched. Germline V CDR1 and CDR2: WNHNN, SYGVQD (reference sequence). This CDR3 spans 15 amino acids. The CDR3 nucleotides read TGCGCCAGCAGTCAGGTCGAGGACAGGGTGGATACGCAGTATTTT. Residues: CASSQVEDRVDTQYF.

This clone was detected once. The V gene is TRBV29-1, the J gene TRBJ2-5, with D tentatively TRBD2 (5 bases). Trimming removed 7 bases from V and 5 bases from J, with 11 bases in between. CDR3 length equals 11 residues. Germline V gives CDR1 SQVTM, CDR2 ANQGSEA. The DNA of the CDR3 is TGCAGCGCAGTAGCGTTGGAGACCCAGTACTTC. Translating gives CSAVALETQYF. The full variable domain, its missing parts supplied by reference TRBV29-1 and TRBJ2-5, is SAVISQKPSRDICQRGTSLTIQCQVDSQVTMMFWYRQQPGQSLTLIATANQGSEATYESGFVIDKFPISRPNLTFSTLTVSNMSPEDSSIYLCSAVALETQYFGPGTRLLVL.

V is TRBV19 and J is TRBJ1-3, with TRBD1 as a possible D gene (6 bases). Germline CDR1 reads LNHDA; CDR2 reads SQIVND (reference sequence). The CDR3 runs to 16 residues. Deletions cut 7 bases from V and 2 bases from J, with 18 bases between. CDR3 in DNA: TGTGCCAGTATTCGGACAGACATACGACCTGGAAACACCATATATTTT. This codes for CASIRTDIRPGNTIYF.

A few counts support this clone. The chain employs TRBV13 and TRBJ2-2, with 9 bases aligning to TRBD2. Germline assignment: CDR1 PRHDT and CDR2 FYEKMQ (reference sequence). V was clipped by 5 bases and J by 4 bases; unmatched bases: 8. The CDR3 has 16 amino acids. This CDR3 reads CASSQGTSTVTGELFF. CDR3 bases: TGTGCCAGCAGCCAAGGGACTAGCACTGTCACCGGGGAGCTGTTTTTT.

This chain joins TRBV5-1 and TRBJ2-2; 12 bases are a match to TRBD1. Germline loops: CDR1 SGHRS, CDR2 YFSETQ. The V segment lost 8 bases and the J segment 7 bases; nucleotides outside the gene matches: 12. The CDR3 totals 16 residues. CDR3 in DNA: TGCGCCAGTACCACTTCCGGGACAGGGGGCTTCGGGGAGCTGTTTTTT. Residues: CASTTSGTGGFGELFF.